Listed here are 17 T cell receptor beta chains from one sample, sequenced in a study of Graves' ophthalmopathy and Graves' hyperthyroidism. The authors amplified TCR beta CDR3 regions from RNA transcripts. HTBI primers were employed in first-round RT-PCR, then a second-round multiplex PCR followed. A single record per CDR3 protein comes from TCRdb applying MiXCR to the multiplex PCR reads. The sample holds about 740,000 distinct CDR3 sequences, approximately 40% seen once. The material sequenced was peripheral blood. The source is an adult man with Graves' ophthalmopathy.

This clonotype was counted many times. This sequence joins TRBV10-2 and TRBJ1-1, with D uncertain. CDR3 size: 13 residues. V was trimmed by 4 bases and J by 1 base, leaving 7 bases between them. Germline V gives CDR1 WSHSY, CDR2 SAAADI. CDR3 bases: TGCGCCAGCAGTGGGCGGGAGAACACTGAAGCTTTCTTT. Amino acid sequence: CASSGRENTEAFF.

The V call is TRBV20-1, the J call TRBJ2-7, with D possibly TRBD1 on 6 matching bases. V was cut by 5 bases and J by 6 bases, with 20 bases left in between. CDR1 and CDR2 (germline): DFQATT, SNEGSKA (reference sequence). The CDR3 consists of 14 residues. CDR3 DNA sequence: TGCAGTGCTCCCCCGGGACAAACTCACCTCGAGCAGTACTTC. This translates into CSAPPGQTHLEQYF.

In regard to this clonotype: A single base separates this from a much larger clone, so it may be a read error. The chain has TRBV11-2 and TRBJ2-7, with 9 nucleotides matching TRBD2. This CDR3 has 15 amino acids. Germline V CDR1 and CDR2: SGHAT, FQNNGV. The V and J ends lost 3 bases and 3 bases, in that order; junction bases with no gene match: 6. CDR3 nucleotides: TGTGCCAGCAGCTTTCCGAGGCGGGAGGGCTACGAGCAGTACTTC. This sequence encodes CASSFPRREGYEQYF.

The table lists this clonotype with a count of one. The chain joins TRBV10-3 to TRBJ1-2, with a weak D call TRBD1 (6 bases). CDR1 is ENHRY, CDR2 SYGVKD, per germline. The CDR3 consists of 14 residues. Trimming removed 8 bases at V and 9 bases at J, with 22 bases between. CDR3 residues: CAIVADLDRNRYTF. CDR3 in DNA: TGTGCCATCGTGGCAGACCTTGACAGGAATCGCTACACCTTC.

This clonotype was counted between two and nine times. The genes are TRBV20-1 and TRBJ1-5; no definite D call. Germline values: CDR1 DFQATT, CDR2 SNEGSKA (reference sequence). The germline V and J ends were trimmed by 1 base and 4 bases, with 8 bases remaining between them. The CDR3 length is 13 residues. CDR3 coding DNA: TGCAGTGCTAGAGTGCTTGAAAATCAGCCCCAGCATTTT. Its translation is CSARVLENQPQHF.

This sequence joins TRBV10-3 and TRBJ1-5; TRBD1 is a possible D gene (5 bases). V was shortened by 4 bases and J by 7 bases, with 11 bases between the two germline ends. Per the germline V gene, CDR1 is ENHRY and CDR2 is SYGVKD. CDR3 length: 13 amino acids. CDR3 nucleotide sequence: TGTGCCATCAGTGGCCAGGGACGACAGCCCCAGCATTTT. Protein: CAISGQGRQPQHF.

This clonotype was observed a single time. This chain joins TRBV12-3 or TRBV12-4 and TRBJ2-5; 7 bases align to TRBD1. The ends lost 4 bases at V and 4 bases at J; junction bases unmatched: 6. This CDR3 is built from 14 residues. CDR3 sequence: CASSSRQGTETQYF. The CDR3 DNA reads TGTGCCAGCAGTTCAAGACAGGGAACAGAGACCCAGTACTTC.

This clonotype was seen many times. The gene calls are TRBV19 and TRBJ1-6; the match to TRBD1 covers 7 bases. Trimming took 5 bases from V and 8 from J; bases not matched to a gene: 9. The CDR3 runs to 15 residues. The V gene's germline CDR1 is LNHDA and CDR2 SQIVND (reference sequence). The CDR3 sequence is CASSASTGPYSPLHF. The CDR3 bases are TGTGCCAGTAGTGCGTCGACAGGGCCATATTCACCCCTCCACTTT.

This rearrangement joins TRBV2 to TRBJ1-1; 7 nucleotides agree with TRBD1. Trimming at V came to 4 bases and at J to 6 bases, leaving 5 bases not matched to a gene. The V gene's germline CDR1 is SNHLY and CDR2 FYNNEI. CDR3 length equals 13 residues. The CDR3 nucleotides read TGTGCCAGCAGTGGGGACAGCTCCTCTGAAGCTTTCTTT. Encoded protein: CASSGDSSSEAFF. The variable domain in full, completed from reference TRBV2 and TRBJ1-1, reads EPEVTQTPSHQVTQMGQEVILRCVPISNHLYFYWYRQILGQKVEFLVSFYNNEISEKSEIFDDQFSVERPDGSNFTLKIRSTKLEDSAMYFCASSGDSSSEAFFGQGTRLTVV.

This clonotype was seen once. This rearrangement joins TRBV2 to TRBJ1-5, with a tentative D call TRBD1 (6 bases). Trimming pared 6 bases from V and 4 bases from J, leaving 10 bases between. Germline CDR1 and CDR2: SNHLY and FYNNEI. The CDR3 loop spans 13 amino acids. The CDR3 here is CASRTGLNQPQHF. The CDR3 DNA reads as TGTGCCAGCAGGACAGGACTAAATCAGCCCCAGCATTTT.

The table lists this clonotype with many counts. This sequence joins TRBV9 and TRBJ1-3, with D maybe TRBD1 (5 bases). From germline, CDR1 is SGDLS and CDR2 YYNGEE. V dropped 0 bases and J dropped 7 bases, with 14 bases sitting between them. CDR3 length: 15 residues. The CDR3 DNA reads TGTGCCAGCAGCGTAGAAAGCGTTCGGGGCAACACCATATATTTT. Its protein is CASSVESVRGNTIYF.

This clonotype has at least ten counts. J is TRBJ2-5 and V is TRBV7-2; D may be TRBD1 or TRBD2 (5 bases each). CDR1 and CDR2 from the germline V gene are SGHTA and FQGNSA. The ends were cut back, 1 base at V and 4 bases at J, with 13 bases in the middle. The CDR3 contains 15 residues. CDR3 bases: TGTGCCAGCAGCTTAGACACGGCGAGGGGAGAGACCCAGTACTTC. Its protein product is CASSLDTARGETQYF.

This clonotype was recorded many times. This chain uses TRBV29-1 with TRBJ1-1; no reliable D call. The CDR3 loop spans 13 amino acids. CDR1 SQVTM and CDR2 ANQGSEA come from the germline V gene. V shed 6 bases and J shed 10 bases, with 21 bases lying between them. Written as DNA, the CDR3 is TGCAGCGTCTCCACGATCAGCAATGGCGGAGCTTTCTTT. As protein: CSVSTISNGGAFF.

This clonotype came up once. The chain links TRBV29-1 to TRBJ1-2, with D possibly TRBD1 on 5 matching bases. Germline V CDR1 and CDR2: SQVTM, ANQGSEA. Trimming took 3 bases from V and 0 from J, leaving 11 bases between them. There are 14 residues in the CDR3. The CDR3 coding sequence is TGCAGCGTTGAGGGGGACCCAGCTAACTATGGCTACACCTTC. As protein: CSVEGDPANYGYTF.

The rearrangement joins TRBV25-1 to TRBJ2-2, with unresolved D. The CDR3 totals 13 residues. Germline-derived CDR1 and CDR2 are MGHDK and SYGVNS. Trimming shortened V by 6 bases and J by 5 bases, and 10 bases separated the two germline ends. CDR3: CASRDGVTGELFF. CDR3 DNA: TGTGCCAGCAGAGATGGGGTTACCGGGGAGCTGTTTTTT.

This clonotype was counted many times. The chain joins TRBV15 to TRBJ1-6, with D possibly being TRBD1 (5 bases). The CDR3 is 17 residues long. V was cut by 4 bases and J by 2 bases, with 15 bases left in between. Germline CDR1 and CDR2: LNHNV and YYDKDF (reference sequence). CDR3 region: CATSNPGRNAYNSPLHF. CDR3 DNA: TGTGCCACCAGCAATCCGGGACGGAACGCCTATAATTCACCCCTCCACTTT.

This clonotype appeared many times. The chain is built from TRBV10-2 and TRBJ1-2; TRBD1 matches 10 bases. The V gene end was trimmed by 0 bases and the J gene end by 8 bases; junction bases not matched to a gene: 3. From germline, CDR1 is WSHSY and CDR2 SAAADI. The CDR3 has 14 residues. CDR3 nucleotide sequence: TGCGCCAGCAGTGAGTCGACAGGGGGCCGCGGCTACACCTTC. Its protein is CASSESTGGRGYTF.